These 27 T cell receptor beta chains share one sample of origin, sequenced in a study of blood T cell repertoires in COVID-19. Assay: immunoSEQ multiplex PCR; the TCRdb copy retains only in-frame clones and omits some. The sample carries 200,000 to 250,000 clones, approximately 80% recorded once. The sequenced sample consisted of PBMCs or T cells enriched from blood (not recorded which). The receptors shown here come from a middle-aged man who had recovered from COVID-19.

This rearrangement joins TRBV4-1 to TRBJ2-5; D possibly corresponds to TRBD2 (5 bases). Germline CDR1 MGHRA, CDR2 YSYEKL. The CDR3 runs to 13 residues. Trimming pared 0 bases from V and 7 bases from J, leaving 9 bases between. The CDR3 region has the DNA TGCGCCAGCAGCCAAGATGGGAGTCCGACCCAGTACTTC. Amino acid sequence: CASSQDGSPTQYF.

The CDR3 DNA sequence: TGTGCCAGCAGAAATCGGGGACAAGCATCCACCGGGGAGCTGTTTTTT. Translating gives CASRNRGQASTGELFF. The chain joins TRBV11-2 to TRBJ2-2, with D maybe TRBD1 (6 bases). The CDR3 has 16 amino acids. Between the trimmed V and J ends, which lost 6 bases and 4 bases, there was a span of 18 bases. CDR1 and CDR2 from the germline V gene are SGHAT and FQNNGV.

The CDR3 sequence is CSVLPSTGELFF. CDR3 DNA sequence: TGCAGCGTTCTACCCTCTACCGGGGAGCTGTTTTTT. The chain uses TRBV29-1 and TRBJ2-2; D gene unclear. Per germline, CDR1 SQVTM and CDR2 ANQGSEA. The V and J ends lost 5 bases and 5 bases respectively, with 9 bases between them. This CDR3 comprises 12 residues.

The chain is built from TRBV27 and TRBJ2-6; D unresolved. The germline CDR1 and CDR2 sequences are MNHEY and SMNVEV (reference sequence). V was pared by 3 bases and J by 0 bases, with 3 bases between. The CDR3 length is 14 residues. The CDR3 bases are TGTGCCAGCAGTTTCTTCTCTGGGGCCAACGTCCTGACTTTC. This sequence encodes CASSFFSGANVLTF.

In nucleotides, the CDR3 is TGTGCCAGCAGTTCGACAGATGGCGATGGCTACACCTTC. Amino acid sequence: CASSSTDGDGYTF. The chain couples TRBV6-4 to TRBJ1-2; possibly TRBD1 for D (5 bases). The CDR3 is made up of 13 amino acids. V gave up 5 bases and J gave up 6 bases, with 13 bases separating them. From germline, CDR1 is MRHNA and CDR2 SNTAGT.

This clone appeared a few times. CDR3 amino acids: CASSRGIFIEDSPLHF. CDR3 nucleotide sequence: TGTGCCAGCAGTCGCGGTATCTTTATTGAGGATTCACCCCTCCACTTT. The chain recombines TRBV2 with TRBJ1-6; unclear D gene. V was cut by 5 bases and J by 8 bases, with 19 bases left in between. The CDR3 contains 16 residues. The germline V gene has CDR1 SNHLY and CDR2 FYNNEI.

This clone was recorded a few times. This chain links TRBV6-5 with TRBJ2-5; D is possibly TRBD1 (6 bases). Trimming stripped 2 bases from V and 3 bases from J, with 13 bases between. CDR1 is MNHEY, CDR2 SVGAGI, per germline. This CDR3 spans 15 amino acids. CDR3 nucleotide sequence: TGTGCCAGCAGTTACACTCCACAGGGTAAAGAGACCCAGTACTTC. Residues: CASSYTPQGKETQYF.

This clone was found a few times. This chain links TRBV5-1 with TRBJ1-6, with D perhaps TRBD1 (5 bases). Trimming pared 4 bases from V and 8 bases from J, leaving 10 bases between. The CDR3 spans 13 residues. The germline V gene encodes CDR1 SGHRS and CDR2 YFSETQ. CDR3 nucleotide sequence: TGCGCCAGCAGCCCGCAGGGTTATTCACCCCTCCACTTT. Its protein product is CASSPQGYSPLHF. The whole variable domain, filled in from reference TRBV5-1 and TRBJ1-6, reads KAGVTQTPRYLIKTRGQQVTLSCSPISGHRSVSWYQQTPGQGLQFLFEYFSETQRNKGNFPGRFSGRQFSNSRSEMNVSTLELGDSALYLCASSPQGYSPLHFGNGTRLTVT.

The rearrangement links TRBV2 to TRBJ1-1; D uncertain. CDR1 and CDR2 (germline): SNHLY, FYNNEI. V was cut by 6 bases and J by 6 bases, with 20 bases left in between. The CDR3 contains 15 residues. The CDR3 loop reads CASSEDGLKGAEAFF. CDR3 bases: TGTGCCAGCAGCGAGGATGGACTCAAGGGCGCTGAAGCTTTCTTT. Combining the CDR3 with reference TRBV2 and TRBJ1-1 gives the whole variable domain EPEVTQTPSHQVTQMGQEVILRCVPISNHLYFYWYRQILGQKVEFLVSFYNNEISEKSEIFDDQFSVERPDGSNFTLKIRSTKLEDSAMYFCASSEDGLKGAEAFFGQGTRLTVV.

Ten or more counts support this clone. The chain carries TRBV7-6 and TRBJ2-3; TRBD1 is a possible D gene (5 bases). The germline V and J ends were trimmed by 5 bases and 1 base, with 10 bases remaining between them. The germline CDR1 and CDR2 sequences are SGHVS and FNYEAQ. The length of the CDR3 is 14 residues. The CDR3 reads CASSPGSGTDTQYF. The CDR3 nucleotides read TGTGCCAGCAGCCCAGGGTCGGGCACAGATACGCAGTATTTT.

The J gene is TRBJ1-3, the V gene TRBV19; D ambiguous. The CDR3 extends over 13 amino acids. Germline loops: CDR1 LNHDA, CDR2 SQIVND (reference sequence). V was shortened by 10 bases and J by 2 bases, with 12 bases between the two germline ends. CDR3 nucleotides: TGTGCCACCCACGGAGGAGCTGGAAACACCATATATTTT. Amino acid sequence: CATHGGAGNTIYF.

The V and J genes are TRBV4-1 and TRBJ1-1; 11 positions match TRBD1. This CDR3 spans 15 amino acids. J gave up 11 bases and V 0 bases, and 8 bases lay outside the gene matches. The germline gives CDR1 MGHRA, CDR2 YSYEKL. As DNA, the CDR3 is TGCGCCAGCAGCCAAGAGAACCCCGGGACAGGGGGGGCTTTCTTT. Amino acids: CASSQENPGTGGAFF.

The V and J genes are TRBV28 and TRBJ1-5; D may be TRBD1 (6 bases). Trimming shortened V by 6 bases and J by 6 bases, and 12 bases separated the two germline ends. The CDR3 runs to 13 residues. Germline CDR1 MDHEN, CDR2 SYDVKM. CDR3 sequence (DNA): TGTGCCAGCAGCAAACAGGGAATTCAGCCCCAGCATTTT. It specifies CASSKQGIQPQHF.

J is TRBJ1-1 and V is TRBV5-1; no definite D call. This CDR3 is 15 amino acids long. Germline loops: CDR1 SGHRS, CDR2 YFSETQ. Deletions cut 4 bases from V and 4 bases from J, with 17 bases between. CDR3 sequence: CASSRSPGSGTEAFF. As DNA, the CDR3 is TGCGCCAGCAGCAGGTCTCCGGGGTCGGGCACTGAAGCTTTCTTT.

This rearrangement joins TRBV6-6 to TRBJ1-6; 7 bases map to TRBD1. CDR1 and CDR2 from the germline V gene are MNHNY and SVGAGI (reference sequence). V was pared by 8 bases and J by 7 bases, with 11 bases of the junction left unmatched. The CDR3 loop spans 15 amino acids. The CDR3 sequence: CASSPYRDSNSPLHF. CDR3 DNA sequence: TGTGCCAGCTCCCCCTACCGGGACAGCAATTCACCCCTCCACTTT.

The chain joins TRBV4-3 to TRBJ1-6; D is unresolved. In germline, CDR1 is LGHNA, CDR2 YSLEER. V dropped 7 bases and J dropped 0 bases, with 10 bases sitting between them. The CDR3 runs 15 residues. In nucleotides, the CDR3 is TGCGCCAGCACCTTAAGCCCCTCCTATAATTCACCCCTCCACTTT. Translating it yields CASTLSPSYNSPLHF.

The chain links TRBV6-5 to TRBJ1-1; 9 positions match TRBD1. Germline V gene data show CDR1 as MNHEY and CDR2 as SVGAGI. The V and J ends lost 3 bases and 5 bases, in that order; junction bases with no gene match: 7. CDR3 length equals 15 residues. The CDR3 reads CASSYTGGARTEAFF. CDR3 DNA: TGTGCCAGCAGTTATACAGGGGGCGCAAGGACTGAAGCTTTCTTT.

In this sample, this clone turned up a few times. The chain recombines TRBV7-8 with TRBJ1-1, with a possible D match to TRBD1 (6 bases). The CDR3 length is 12 residues. Germline V gene sequence: CDR1 SGHVS, CDR2 FQNEAQ. Trimming took off 4 bases at V and 5 bases at J, with 8 bases between the two ends. CDR3 nucleotide sequence: TGTGCCAGCAGCTACAGGGTTACTGAAGCTTTCTTT. As protein: CASSYRVTEAFF.

This clone came up once. V gene TRBV7-3 combines with J gene TRBJ1-1; the D is unclear. Trimming left V 2 bases short and J 2 bases short, with 9 bases between. The germline V gene has CDR1 SGHTA and CDR2 FQGTGA. The CDR3 length is 14 residues. CDR3 nucleotides: TGTGCCAGCAGCTTACAGGCAAGTAACACTGAAGCTTTCTTT. As protein: CASSLQASNTEAFF.

This clone showed up just once. The gene calls are TRBV11-2 and TRBJ2-1; no clear D gene. Germline-derived CDR1 and CDR2 are SGHAT and FQNNGV. V was cut by 0 bases and J by 5 bases, with 8 bases left in between. The CDR3 length is 14 residues. CDR3 loop: CASSLDRPDNEQFF. The CDR3 bases are TGTGCCAGCAGCTTAGATCGTCCCGACAATGAGCAGTTCTTC.

The chain employs TRBV2 and TRBJ2-3, with 8 bases aligning to TRBD2. The CDR3 extends over 14 amino acids. Germline CDR1 SNHLY, CDR2 FYNNEI. After removal of 8 bases from V and 2 bases from J, the junction contained 6 bases not matched to a gene. Here the CDR3 DNA reads TGTGCCAGCTTTTCAGCGGGGGTCACAGATACGCAGTATTTT. Translated, it gives CASFSAGVTDTQYF.

This chain links TRBV2 with TRBJ1-1, with D maybe TRBD1 (6 bases). CDR1 and CDR2 from the germline V gene are SNHLY and FYNNEI. The CDR3 covers 13 residues. The ends were cut back, 5 bases at V and 8 bases at J, with 15 bases in the middle. The CDR3 nucleotides read TGTGCCAGCAGTCCCGGGACACGGAAAGAAGCTTTCTTT. Its translation is CASSPGTRKEAFF.

The chain combines TRBV18 with TRBJ2-5, with D possibly TRBD2 on 6 matching bases. Deletions cut 6 bases from V and 5 bases from J, with 13 bases between. CDR3 length: 13 amino acids. The germline gives CDR1 KGHSH, CDR2 LQKENI. This CDR3 reads CASSPGGVETQYF. CDR3 nucleotide sequence: TGTGCCAGCTCGCCAGGAGGGGTGGAGACCCAGTACTTC.

The V call is TRBV18, the J call TRBJ1-2; D is unclear. The CDR3 runs 13 residues. The V gene's germline CDR1 is KGHSH and CDR2 LQKENI. Trimming shortened V by 5 bases and J by 4 bases, and 11 bases separated the two germline ends. The CDR3 DNA is TGTGCCAGCTCAGCCGGGGTTGGCTATGGCTACACCTTC. Amino acids: CASSAGVGYGYTF.

V gene TRBV2 combines with J gene TRBJ1-5; 7 bases line up with TRBD1. Germline CDR1 reads SNHLY; CDR2 reads FYNNEI. This CDR3 comprises 15 residues. V dropped 7 bases and J dropped 0; count of bases not matched to a gene: 6. Here the CDR3 reads CASTLTGTSNQPQHF. In DNA, the CDR3 is TGTGCCAGCACCCTGACAGGGACTAGCAATCAGCCCCAGCATTTT.

Worth noting for this clone: Additional DNA sequences in this sample encode the identical CDR3. This chain uses TRBV7-8 with TRBJ1-1, with D possibly being TRBD1 (5 bases). Trimming stripped 2 bases from V and 4 bases from J, with 11 bases between. The CDR3 is 14 amino acids. From germline, CDR1 is SGHVS and CDR2 FQNEAQ. The CDR3 nucleotides read TGTGCCAGCAGCTTATCTGGCAGGGCCACTGAAGCTTTCTTT. Amino acids: CASSLSGRATEAFF.

This rearrangement joins TRBV6-2 or TRBV6-3 to TRBJ1-5; 9 bases map to TRBD1. The CDR3 totals 17 residues. J was trimmed by 0 bases and V by 2 bases; bases with no gene match: 5. The germline V gene encodes CDR1 MNHEY and CDR2 SVGEGT. CDR3 in amino acids: CASSYPQGAASNQPQHF. Here the CDR3 DNA reads TGTGCCAGCAGTTACCCACAGGGGGCGGCTAGCAATCAGCCCCAGCATTTT.